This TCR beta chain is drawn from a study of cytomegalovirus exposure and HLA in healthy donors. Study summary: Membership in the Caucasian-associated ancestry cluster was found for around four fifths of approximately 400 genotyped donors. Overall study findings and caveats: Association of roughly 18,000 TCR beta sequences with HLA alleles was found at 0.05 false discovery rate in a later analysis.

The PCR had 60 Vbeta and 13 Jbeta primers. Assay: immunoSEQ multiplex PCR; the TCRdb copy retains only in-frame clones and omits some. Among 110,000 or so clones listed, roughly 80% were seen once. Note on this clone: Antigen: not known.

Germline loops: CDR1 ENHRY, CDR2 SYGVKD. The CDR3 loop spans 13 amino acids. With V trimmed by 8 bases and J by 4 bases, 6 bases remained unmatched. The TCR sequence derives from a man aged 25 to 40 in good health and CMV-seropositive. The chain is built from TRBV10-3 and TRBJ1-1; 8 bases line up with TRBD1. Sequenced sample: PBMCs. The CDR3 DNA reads TGTGCCATCTGGGAGCAGGGGGCCACTGAAGCTTTCTTT. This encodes CAIWEQGATEAFF.